The 21 T cell receptor beta chains presented below share a single source sample, sequenced in a study of T cell changes during pregnancy in multiple sclerosis. TCRdb's copy holds only in-frame clones and misses some; the assay was immunoSEQ multiplex PCR. The sample records approximately 60,000 clones, approximately 94% being singletons. The sequencing used CD8+ T cells from peripheral blood mononuclear cells, collected in the third trimester of pregnancy. Receptor source: a female donor with multiple sclerosis, enrolled in a pregnancy study.

This clone was counted only a few times. The genes are TRBV6-7 and TRBJ2-4, with D possibly TRBD2 on 6 matching bases. TRBV6-7 belongs to the ORF category, with a function that is uncertain. This CDR3 has 19 residues. V was trimmed by 1 base and J by 0 bases, leaving 19 bases between them. CDR3 sequence reads: CASSYWLREAILAKNIQYF. The CDR3 DNA reads as TGTGCCAGCAGTTACTGGTTGCGGGAAGCTATACTAGCCAAAAACATTCAGTACTTC.

This chain connects TRBV2 to TRBJ2-7; the D is unclear. Germline V lookup: CDR1 SNHLY, CDR2 FYNNEI. The CDR3 runs to 11 residues. The V gene lost 6 bases and the J gene lost 0 bases, with 3 bases spanning the gap. CDR3 nucleotide sequence: TGTGCCAGCAGCCTCTCCTACGAGCAGTACTTC. Encoded protein: CASSLSYEQYF.

The rearrangement uses TRBV9 and TRBJ1-4, with 7 positions matching TRBD1. V was pared by 4 bases and J by 5 bases, with 14 bases of the junction left unmatched. From germline, CDR1 is SGDLS and CDR2 YYNGEE. The CDR3 sequence is 17 residues long. CDR3 residues: CASSSRLPGQPNEKLFF. The CDR3 region has the DNA TGTGCCAGCAGCTCCCGTCTCCCGGGACAGCCGAATGAAAAACTGTTTTTT.

The chain recombines TRBV27 with TRBJ2-7; perhaps TRBD1 as D (6 bases). The germline V gene encodes CDR1 MNHEY and CDR2 SMNVEV (reference sequence). This CDR3 has 13 amino acids. Trimming took off 3 bases at V and 3 bases at J, with 9 bases between the two ends. The CDR3 bases are TGTGCCAGCAGTTTTGGGACATACTACGAGCAGTACTTC. Translated, it gives CASSFGTYYEQYF.

This chain joins TRBV5-6 and TRBJ2-7, with TRBD1 matching over 8 bases. Trimming took 5 bases from V and 4 from J; bases not matched to a gene: 11. Germline loops: CDR1 SGHDT, CDR2 YYEEEE. The CDR3 runs to 15 residues. CDR3 sequence: CASRPETGVEYEQYF. CDR3 nucleotide sequence: TGTGCCAGCAGACCTGAGACAGGGGTTGAGTACGAGCAGTACTTC.

The chain carries TRBV9 and TRBJ2-7; 8 bases are shared with TRBD1. This CDR3 is 15 amino acids long. The J segment lost 7 bases and the V segment lost 1 base, leaving 10 bases of the junction unmatched. The germline V gene has CDR1 SGDLS and CDR2 YYNGEE. CDR3 protein: CASSVQGAVSREQYF. The CDR3 DNA sequence: TGTGCCAGCAGCGTACAGGGGGCCGTCTCCAGAGAGCAGTACTTC.

This chain uses TRBV19 with TRBJ2-1; 7 nucleotides align to TRBD2. Trimming removed 7 bases from V and 6 bases from J; junction bases left unmatched: 9. The CDR3 is made up of 14 amino acids. Germline V gives CDR1 LNHDA, CDR2 SQIVND (reference sequence). CDR3 coding DNA: TGTGCCAGTAAGGGGCTAGCGGCGGCCAATGAGCAGTTCTTC. Amino acid sequence: CASKGLAAANEQFF.

The chain carries TRBV5-6 and TRBJ2-1, with TRBD2 matching over 10 bases. V gave up 2 bases and J gave up 8 bases; unmatched junction bases: 10. The germline gives CDR1 SGHDT, CDR2 YYEEEE. The CDR3 consists of 16 residues. The CDR3 nucleotides read TGTGCCAGCAGCTTAGCGGGAGGGGGTATTGGGGATGAGCAGTTCTTC. Translated, it gives CASSLAGGGIGDEQFF.

The genes are TRBV9 and TRBJ2-1; D remains unclear. This CDR3 is built from 14 residues. Deletions cut 0 bases from V and 8 bases from J, with 12 bases between. CDR1 is SGDLS, CDR2 YYNGEE, per germline. The CDR3 nucleotides are TGTGCCAGCAGCGTAGCTGGCAGGCCGGATGAGCAGTTCTTC. It codes for CASSVAGRPDEQFF.

CDR3: CASTERGGRNYEQYF. The CDR3 DNA follows: TGTGCCAGCACCGAACGTGGAGGGAGAAACTACGAGCAGTACTTC. This chain connects TRBV2 to TRBJ2-7, with D perhaps TRBD2 (6 bases). This CDR3 is built from 15 residues. Germline values: CDR1 SNHLY, CDR2 FYNNEI. With 7 bases removed from V and 3 bases from J, the gap between germline ends came to 19 bases.

This clone was recorded only once. The V and J genes are TRBV5-6 and TRBJ2-7, with a weak D call TRBD1 (5 bases). There are 12 residues in the CDR3. Deletions cut 3 bases from V and 7 bases from J, with 11 bases between. Per germline, CDR1 SGHDT and CDR2 YYEEEE. The CDR3 bases are TGTGCCAGCAGCTGGACAAACCGGGAGCAGTACTTC. Protein sequence: CASSWTNREQYF.

This rearrangement joins TRBV7-9 to TRBJ1-1, with 8 bases identical to TRBD1. Germline V gene data show CDR1 as SEHNR and CDR2 as FQNEAQ (reference sequence). Trimming removed 3 bases from V and 3 bases from J; junction bases left unmatched: 3. The CDR3 is 14 residues long. The CDR3 sequence is CASSFQTGDTEAFF. For the CDR3, the DNA is TGTGCCAGCAGCTTCCAGACAGGGGACACTGAAGCTTTCTTT.

The sample holds one count of this clone. The chain is built from TRBV6-5 and TRBJ2-7; 9 bases fit TRBD1. The V segment lost 4 bases and the J segment 2 bases; nucleotides outside the gene matches: 3. Germline assignment: CDR1 MNHEY and CDR2 SVGAGI. CDR3 length: 14 residues. Here the CDR3 reads CASSSRQGAYEQYF. The CDR3 coding sequence is TGTGCCAGCAGTTCTCGACAGGGGGCCTACGAGCAGTACTTC.

CDR3 protein: CASTPPGLAGGNYNEQFF. CDR3 bases: TGTGCCAGCACCCCGCCCGGACTAGCGGGAGGGAACTACAATGAGCAGTTCTTC. The rearrangement links TRBV7-9 to TRBJ2-1; TRBD2 matches 15 bases. The junction had 10 bases not matched to a gene; V was cut back by 7 bases and J by 3 bases. The CDR3 covers 18 residues. Germline CDR1 is SEHNR and CDR2 is FQNEAQ (reference sequence). Full variable domain (missing parts from reference TRBV7-9 and TRBJ2-1): DTGVSQNPRHKITKRGQNVTFRCDPISEHNRLYWYRQTLGQGPEFLTYFQNEAQLEKSRLLSDRFSAERPKGSFSTLEIQRTEQGDSAMYLCASTPPGLAGGNYNEQFFGPGTRLTVL.

V usage is TRBV9 and J usage is TRBJ2-7; 11 nucleotides align to TRBD2. The CDR3 totals 15 residues. Trimming at V came to 3 bases and at J to 8 bases, leaving 10 bases not matched to a gene. Germline assignment: CDR1 SGDLS and CDR2 YYNGEE. This CDR3 is CASSDGTSGLGKQYF. In DNA, the CDR3 is TGTGCCAGCAGCGACGGGACTAGCGGACTCGGGAAGCAGTACTTC.

V gene TRBV15 combines with J gene TRBJ2-7; weak D call: TRBD1 (7 bases). Germline CDR1 LNHNV, CDR2 YYDKDF (reference sequence). The CDR3 sequence is 19 residues long. The germline V and J ends were trimmed by 0 bases and 2 bases, with 23 bases remaining between them. The DNA of the CDR3 is TGTGCCACCAGCAGAGATAAGGAGGGGGCGAACCCATCAACCTACGAGCAGTACTTC. Translating it yields CATSRDKEGANPSTYEQYF.

The chain couples TRBV7-9 to TRBJ2-3; 8 nucleotides agree with TRBD2. J was trimmed by 0 bases and V by 1 base; bases with no gene match: 3. Germline V gene lookup returns CDR1 SEHNR and CDR2 FQNEAQ (reference sequence). The CDR3 is 16 amino acids. The DNA for the CDR3 is TGTGCCAGCAGCTTAGTAGCGGGATCTAGCACAGATACGCAGTATTTT. It yields the protein CASSLVAGSSTDTQYF.

V usage is TRBV13 and J usage is TRBJ2-1; TRBD2 matches 8 bases. Germline loops: CDR1 PRHDT, CDR2 FYEKMQ (reference sequence). There are 15 residues in the CDR3. V shed 1 base and J 5 bases; nucleotides not matched to a gene: 4. CDR3 sequence reads: CASSLEGGRNNEQFF. The CDR3 nucleotides are TGTGCCAGCAGCTTAGAGGGCGGGAGGAACAATGAGCAGTTCTTC.

The chain couples TRBV7-8 to TRBJ2-7, with 9 bases lining up with TRBD1. Germline V gene lookup returns CDR1 SGHVS and CDR2 FQNEAQ. The CDR3 is 15 amino acids. After removal of 4 bases from V and 3 bases from J, the junction contained 7 bases not matched to a gene. The CDR3 sequence: CASSSPGTGLYEQYF. In DNA form, the CDR3 reads TGTGCCAGCAGCTCCCCCGGGACAGGGCTCTACGAGCAGTACTTC.

The table lists this clone with a count of one. V usage is TRBV7-9 and J usage is TRBJ1-2; 9 bases fit TRBD1. Trimming took 4 bases from V and 4 from J; bases not matched to a gene: 7. In germline, CDR1 is SEHNR, CDR2 FQNEAQ (reference sequence). The CDR3 is made up of 15 amino acids. In DNA form, the CDR3 reads TGTGCCAGCAGCTCGGGGACAGGGTTTGGCTATGGCTACACCTTC. Translated: CASSSGTGFGYGYTF.

This clone was detected only a few times. The gene calls are TRBV7-8 and TRBJ2-1; TRBD2 matches 7 bases. The trim removed 2 bases at V and 3 bases at J, leaving 7 bases unmatched. This CDR3 is built from 16 residues. Germline loops: CDR1 SGHVS, CDR2 FQNEAQ. DNA of the CDR3: TGTGCCAGCAGCTTAAAGGCGTCTAGCGGCTACAATGAGCAGTTCTTC. As protein: CASSLKASSGYNEQFF.